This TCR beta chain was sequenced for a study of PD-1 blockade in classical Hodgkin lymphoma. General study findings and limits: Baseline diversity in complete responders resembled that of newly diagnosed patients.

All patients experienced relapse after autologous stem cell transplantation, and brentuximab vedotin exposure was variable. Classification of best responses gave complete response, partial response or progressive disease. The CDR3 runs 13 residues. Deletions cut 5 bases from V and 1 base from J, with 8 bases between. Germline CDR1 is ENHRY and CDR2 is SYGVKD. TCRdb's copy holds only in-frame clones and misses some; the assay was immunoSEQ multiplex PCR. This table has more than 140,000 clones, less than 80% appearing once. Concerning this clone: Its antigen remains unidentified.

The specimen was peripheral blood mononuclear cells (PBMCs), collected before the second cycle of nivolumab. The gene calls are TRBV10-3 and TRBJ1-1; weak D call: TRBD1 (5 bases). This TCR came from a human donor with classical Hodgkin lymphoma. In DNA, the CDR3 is TGTGCCATCAGTCCGGGACGGAACACTGAAGCTTTCTTT. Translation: CAISPGRNTEAFF.